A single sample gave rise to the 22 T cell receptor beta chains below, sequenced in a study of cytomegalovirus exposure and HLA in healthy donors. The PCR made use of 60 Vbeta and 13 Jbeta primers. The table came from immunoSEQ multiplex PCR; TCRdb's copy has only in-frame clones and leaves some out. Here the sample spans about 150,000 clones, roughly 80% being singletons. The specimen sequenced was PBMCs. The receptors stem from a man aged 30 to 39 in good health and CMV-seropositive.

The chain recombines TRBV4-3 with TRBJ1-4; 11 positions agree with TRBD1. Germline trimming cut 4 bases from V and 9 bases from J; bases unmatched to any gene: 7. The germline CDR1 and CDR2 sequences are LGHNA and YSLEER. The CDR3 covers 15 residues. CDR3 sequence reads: CASSPRGQGAQKLFF. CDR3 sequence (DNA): TGCGCCAGCAGCCCCCGCGGACAGGGGGCCCAAAAACTGTTTTTT.

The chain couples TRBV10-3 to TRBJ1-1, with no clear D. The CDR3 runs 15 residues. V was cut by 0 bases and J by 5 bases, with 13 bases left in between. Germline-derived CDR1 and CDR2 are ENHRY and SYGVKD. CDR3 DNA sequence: TGTGCCATCAGTGAGTCTAAAAAGGGAGTAACTGAAGCTTTCTTT. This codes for CAISESKKGVTEAFF.

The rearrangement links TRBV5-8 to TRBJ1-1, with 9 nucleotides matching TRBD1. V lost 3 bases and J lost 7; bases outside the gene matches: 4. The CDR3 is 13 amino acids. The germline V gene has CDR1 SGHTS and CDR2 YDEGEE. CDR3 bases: TGTGCCAGCAGCTGGGGACAGGGAGATGAAGCTTTCTTT. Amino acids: CASSWGQGDEAFF.

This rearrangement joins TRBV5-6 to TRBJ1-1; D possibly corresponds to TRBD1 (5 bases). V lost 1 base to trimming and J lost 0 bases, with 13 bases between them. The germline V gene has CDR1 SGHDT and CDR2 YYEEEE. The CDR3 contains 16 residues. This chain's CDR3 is CASSLYTGTMNTEAFF. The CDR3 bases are TGTGCCAGCAGCTTGTATACAGGTACGATGAACACTGAAGCTTTCTTT.

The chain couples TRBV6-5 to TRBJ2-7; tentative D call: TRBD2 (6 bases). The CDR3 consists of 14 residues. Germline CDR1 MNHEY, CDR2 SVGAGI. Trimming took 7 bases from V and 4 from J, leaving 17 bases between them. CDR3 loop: CASTSSEGAYEQYF. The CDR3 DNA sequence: TGTGCCAGCACCTCCTCGGAGGGAGCTTACGAGCAGTACTTC.

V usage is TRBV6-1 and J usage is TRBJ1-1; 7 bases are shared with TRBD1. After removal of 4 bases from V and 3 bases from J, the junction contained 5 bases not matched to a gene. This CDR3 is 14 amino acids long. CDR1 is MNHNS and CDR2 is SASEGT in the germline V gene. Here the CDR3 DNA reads TGTGCCAGCAGTGTGGCGGGACAGTACACTGAAGCTTTCTTT. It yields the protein CASSVAGQYTEAFF.

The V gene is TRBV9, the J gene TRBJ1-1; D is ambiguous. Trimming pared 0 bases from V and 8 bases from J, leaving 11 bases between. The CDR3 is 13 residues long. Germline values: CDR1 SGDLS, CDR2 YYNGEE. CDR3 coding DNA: TGTGCCAGCAGCGTAGCTGCCGGCAGGGAAGCTTTCTTT. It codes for CASSVAAGREAFF.

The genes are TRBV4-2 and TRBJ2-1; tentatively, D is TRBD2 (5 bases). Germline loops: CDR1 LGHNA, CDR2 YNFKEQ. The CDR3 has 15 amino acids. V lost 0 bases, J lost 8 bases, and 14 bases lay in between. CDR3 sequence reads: CASSQEWLQRDEQFF. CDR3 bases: TGTGCCAGCAGCCAAGAGTGGCTTCAGAGGGATGAGCAGTTCTTC.

CDR3 bases: TGTGCCAGCAGTGAAGGGGGGCCGAACACTGAAGCTTTCTTT. Translated: CASSEGGPNTEAFF. The chain combines TRBV2 with TRBJ1-1, with D perhaps TRBD1 (6 bases). The CDR3 consists of 14 residues. Germline CDR1 SNHLY, CDR2 FYNNEI. V was clipped by 1 base and J by 1 base, with 7 bases between them.

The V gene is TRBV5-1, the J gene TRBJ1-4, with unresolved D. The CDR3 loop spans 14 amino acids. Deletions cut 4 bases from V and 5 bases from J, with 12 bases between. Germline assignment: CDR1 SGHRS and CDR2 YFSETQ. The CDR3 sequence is CASSGGSTNEKLFF. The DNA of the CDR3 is TGCGCCAGCAGCGGAGGAAGTACAAATGAAAAACTGTTTTTT.

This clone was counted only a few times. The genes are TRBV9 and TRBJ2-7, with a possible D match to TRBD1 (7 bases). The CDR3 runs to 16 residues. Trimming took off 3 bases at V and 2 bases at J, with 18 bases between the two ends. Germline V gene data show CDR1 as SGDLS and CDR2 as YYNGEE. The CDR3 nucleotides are TGTGCCAGCAGCGCGGAGGGACAGCGGTTAACCTACGAGCAGTACTTC. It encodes CASSAEGQRLTYEQYF.

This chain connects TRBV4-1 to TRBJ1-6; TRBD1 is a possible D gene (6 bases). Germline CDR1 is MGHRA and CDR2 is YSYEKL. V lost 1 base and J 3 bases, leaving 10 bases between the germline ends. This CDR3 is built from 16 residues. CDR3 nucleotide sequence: TGCGCCAGCAGCCAAGGGCAGGGGATCTATAATTCACCCCTCCACTTT. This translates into CASSQGQGIYNSPLHF.

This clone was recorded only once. CDR3 DNA: TGTGCCAGCAGTGAACGGACTAGCAGCACAGATACGCAGTATTTT. Encoded protein: CASSERTSSTDTQYF. The chain links TRBV6-1 to TRBJ2-3; 8 bases fit TRBD2. V was pared by 2 bases and J by 0 bases, with 1 base of the junction left unmatched. CDR3 size: 15 residues. Germline V gene sequence: CDR1 MNHNS, CDR2 SASEGT.

For the CDR3, the DNA is TGTGCCAGCAGCGTTGGGGGGGCTGGGGACTACGAGCAGTACTTC. It codes for CASSVGGAGDYEQYF. The rearrangement uses TRBV7-2 and TRBJ2-7; D is perhaps TRBD2 (7 bases). Between the trimmed V and J ends, which lost 5 bases and 3 bases, there was a span of 17 bases. The CDR3 length is 15 residues. CDR1 and CDR2 from the germline V gene are SGHTA and FQGNSA.

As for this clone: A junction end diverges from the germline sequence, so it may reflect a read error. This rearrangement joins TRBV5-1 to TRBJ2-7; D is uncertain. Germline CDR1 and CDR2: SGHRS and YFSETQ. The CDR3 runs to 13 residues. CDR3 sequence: CASSSDTPYEQYF. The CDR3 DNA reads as TGCGCTAGCAGCTCTGACACACCTTACGAGCAGTACTTC.

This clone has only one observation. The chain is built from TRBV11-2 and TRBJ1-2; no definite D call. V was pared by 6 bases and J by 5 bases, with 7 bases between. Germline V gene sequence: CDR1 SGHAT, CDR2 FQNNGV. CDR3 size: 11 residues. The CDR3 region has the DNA TGTGCCAGCAGTTCGGGGTATGGCTACACCTTC. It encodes CASSSGYGYTF.

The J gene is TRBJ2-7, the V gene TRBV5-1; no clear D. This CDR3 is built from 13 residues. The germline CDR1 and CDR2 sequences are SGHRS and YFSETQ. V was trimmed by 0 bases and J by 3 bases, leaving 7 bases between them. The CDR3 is CASSLGGIYEQYF. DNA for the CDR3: TGCGCCAGCAGCTTGGGCGGAATCTACGAGCAGTACTTC. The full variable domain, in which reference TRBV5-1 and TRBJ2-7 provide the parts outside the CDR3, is KAGVTQTPRYLIKTRGQQVTLSCSPISGHRSVSWYQQTPGQGLQFLFEYFSETQRNKGNFPGRFSGRQFSNSRSEMNVSTLELGDSALYLCASSLGGIYEQYFGPGTRLTVT.

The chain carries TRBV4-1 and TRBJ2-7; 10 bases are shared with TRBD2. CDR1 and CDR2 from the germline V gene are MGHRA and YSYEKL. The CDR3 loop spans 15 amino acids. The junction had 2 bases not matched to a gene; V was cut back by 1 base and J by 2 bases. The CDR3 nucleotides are TGCGCCAGCAGCCAAGGGACTAGCGGCACCTACGAGCAGTACTTC. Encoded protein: CASSQGTSGTYEQYF.

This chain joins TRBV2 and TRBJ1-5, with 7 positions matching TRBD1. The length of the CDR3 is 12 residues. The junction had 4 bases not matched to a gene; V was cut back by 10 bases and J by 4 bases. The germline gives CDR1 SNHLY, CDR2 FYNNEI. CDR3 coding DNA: TGTGCCACCGGGACAGCTAATCAGCCCCAGCATTTT. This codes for CATGTANQPQHF.

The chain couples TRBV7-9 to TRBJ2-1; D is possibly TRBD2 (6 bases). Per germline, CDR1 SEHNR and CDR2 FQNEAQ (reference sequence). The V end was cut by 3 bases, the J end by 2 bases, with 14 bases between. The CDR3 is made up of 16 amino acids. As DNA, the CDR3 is TGTGCCAGCAGCTTGAGGGACTCCAGCCCCTACAATGAGCAGTTCTTC. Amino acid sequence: CASSLRDSSPYNEQFF.

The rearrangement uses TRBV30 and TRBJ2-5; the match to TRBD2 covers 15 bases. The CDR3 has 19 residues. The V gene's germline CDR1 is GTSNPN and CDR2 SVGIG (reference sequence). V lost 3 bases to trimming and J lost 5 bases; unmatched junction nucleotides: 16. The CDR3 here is CAWSTGLAGGPGPLETQYF. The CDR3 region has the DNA TGTGCCTGGAGCACAGGACTAGCGGGGGGGCCGGGTCCGTTGGAGACCCAGTACTTC.

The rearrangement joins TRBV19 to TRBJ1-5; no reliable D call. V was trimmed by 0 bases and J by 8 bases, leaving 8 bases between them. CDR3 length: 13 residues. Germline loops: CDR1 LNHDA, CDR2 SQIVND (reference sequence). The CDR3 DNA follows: TGTGCCAGTAGTATAGAGCGGGCGAAGCCCCAGCATTTT. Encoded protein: CASSIERAKPQHF. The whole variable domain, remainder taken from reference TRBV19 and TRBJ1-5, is DGGITQSPKYLFRKEGQNVTLSCEQNLNHDAMYWYRQDPGQGLRLIYYSQIVNDFQKGDIAEGYSVSREKKESFPLTVTSAQKNPTAFYLCASSIERAKPQHFGDGTRLSIL.